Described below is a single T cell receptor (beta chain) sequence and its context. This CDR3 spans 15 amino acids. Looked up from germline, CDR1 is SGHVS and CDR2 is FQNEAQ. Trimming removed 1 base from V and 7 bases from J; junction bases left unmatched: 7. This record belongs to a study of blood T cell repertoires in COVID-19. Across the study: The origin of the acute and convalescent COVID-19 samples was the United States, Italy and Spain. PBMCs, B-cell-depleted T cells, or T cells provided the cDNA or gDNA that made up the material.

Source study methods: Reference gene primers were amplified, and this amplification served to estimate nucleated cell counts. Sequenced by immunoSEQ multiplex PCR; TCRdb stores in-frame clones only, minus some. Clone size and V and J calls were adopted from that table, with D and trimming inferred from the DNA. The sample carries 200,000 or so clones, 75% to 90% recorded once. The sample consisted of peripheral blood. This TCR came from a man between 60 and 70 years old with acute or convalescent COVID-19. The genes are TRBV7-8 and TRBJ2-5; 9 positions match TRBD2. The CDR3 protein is CASSLGVAGVTTQYF. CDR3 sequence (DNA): TGTGCCAGCAGCTTAGGCGTAGCGGGAGTGACGACCCAGTACTTC.